The clone carrying this T cell receptor (beta chain) was counted a few times. What it recognizes is unknown. The CDR3 spans 14 residues. V lost 4 bases, J lost 7 bases, and 10 bases stayed unmatched. Germline CDR1 SGHNT, CDR2 YENEEA. The entry originates in a study of blood T cells in healthy people across ages. Isolation of PBMCs gave at least 6 million cells per sample. Regarding the study as a whole: It was held that the diversity estimates obtained from one million T cells were underestimates.

Using a J-beta primer mix together with a sample-barcoded 5' primer, a second PCR was run for roughly 7 to 12 cycles. Every cDNA molecule carried a tag from a template-switch adaptor bearing 12 random nucleotides. TCRdb used MiXCR to reprocess the 5' RACE reads, holding one entry per CDR3 protein. The table records 850,000 or so distinct CDR3 sequences, 29% of them present only once. The TCR was taken from a woman aged 80 or older in good health. Sequencing was carried out using blood. The V and J genes are TRBV11-3 and TRBJ2-7, with TRBD2 matching over 7 bases. The CDR3 loop is CASSSGGGRDEQYF. As DNA, the CDR3 is TGTGCCAGCAGCTCGGGGGGAGGGAGGGATGAGCAGTACTTC.